This T cell receptor (beta chain) stems from a study of PD-1 blockade in classical Hodgkin lymphoma. Study-wide results and limits: Lower baseline TCR diversity was reported for newly diagnosed patients than for healthy donors.

Germline CDR1 and CDR2: SGDLS and YYNGEE. This CDR3 spans 13 amino acids. Trimming removed 0 bases at V and 1 base at J, with 4 bases between. This clone occurred once. No antigen is known for it. Profiled with immunoSEQ multiplex PCR; TCRdb holds only in-frame clones, not every one. The table has around 26,000 clones, roughly 94% seen once. Time point given: newly diagnosed, previously untreated cHL patient sample. The origin of this receptor is a human donor with classical Hodgkin lymphoma. The source material was peripheral blood mononuclear cells (PBMCs). The V gene is TRBV9, the J gene TRBJ1-1; D not resolved. The CDR3 coding sequence is TGTGCCAGCAGCGTAGGGCCGAACACTGAAGCTTTCTTT. Amino acids: CASSVGPNTEAFF.